This entry lists 4 T cell receptor beta chains sequenced from one sample in a study of blood T cells in healthy people across ages. Primers used in a second PCR of about 7 to 12 cycles were a sample-barcoded 5' primer and a J-beta primer mix. TCRdb re-called the 5' RACE reads with MiXCR, one entry per CDR3 protein. There are 1.5 million to 2 million distinct CDR3 sequences in the sample; roughly 30% occur only once, and approximately 10% lies in the top ten. Sequencing input: blood. These receptors were collected from a woman aged 25 to 39 in good health.

This clonotype was seen many times. An end of the junction does not agree with germline; a read error may underlie this. The CDR3 protein is CASSSQETQYF. The DNA for the CDR3 is TGTGCCAGCAGCTCCCAAGAGACCCAGTACTTC. The V call is TRBV5-1, the J call TRBJ2-5; the D is unclear. The CDR3 is 11 amino acids. Germline CDR1 is SGHRS and CDR2 is YFSETQ.

The chain recombines TRBV9 with TRBJ2-3; D might be TRBD1 (6 bases). V lost 1 base to trimming and J lost 2 bases, with 11 bases between them. From germline, CDR1 is SGDLS and CDR2 YYNGEE. The CDR3 contains 15 residues. CDR3 region: CASSVRGHNTDTQYF. CDR3 nucleotide sequence: TGTGCCAGCAGCGTACGGGGACATAACACAGATACGCAGTATTTT.

This clonotype was found a few times. Germline is not matched at one junction end, which may reflect a read error. The chain uses TRBV6-5 and TRBJ2-6; 9 bases fit TRBD1. The CDR3 has 18 amino acids. CDR1 is MNHEY, CDR2 SVGAGI, per germline. The CDR3 sequence: CASSYAGQGRSGANVPTF. CDR3 DNA: TGTGCCAGCAGTTACGCGGGACAGGGAAGGTCGGGGGCCAACGTCCCGACTTTC.

The J gene is TRBJ2-3, the V gene TRBV3-1, with a possible D match to TRBD2 (5 bases). Trimming removed 1 base at V and 2 bases at J, with 16 bases between. CDR1 and CDR2 (germline): LGHDT, YNNKEL (reference sequence). This CDR3 spans 17 amino acids. The CDR3 loop is CASSQVGPAADTDTQYF. The CDR3 nucleotides read TGTGCCAGCAGCCAAGTCGGCCCAGCGGCCGACACAGATACGCAGTATTTT.